Sequencing of this TCR beta chain was carried out in a study of blood T cell repertoires in COVID-19. The overall study: Sample material is recorded as cDNA or gDNA derived from T cells, B-cell-depleted T cells, or PBMCs.

The germline V gene encodes CDR1 SEHNR and CDR2 FQNEAQ (reference sequence). The CDR3 totals 12 residues. V lost 3 bases, J lost 1 base, and 4 bases lay in between. Methods used by the authors: Scientists estimated how many nucleated cells there were by amplifying reference gene primers. Measured with immunoSEQ multiplex PCR; TCRdb has only the in-frame clones, and not every one. For V, J and clone size, that table is used; D and trimming come from the DNA. The table includes about 120,000 clones, 77% detected once. This clone was detected only a few times. This chain uses TRBV7-9 with TRBJ2-7; no reliable D call. The clonotype was recovered from a human donor in a cohort sampled during active COVID-19. Sequences were obtained from peripheral blood. The CDR3 DNA follows: TGTGCCAGCAGCTTCGGGTCCTACGAGCAGTACTTC. Translating it yields CASSFGSYEQYF.